Sequencing of this T cell receptor (beta chain) was carried out in a study of blood T cell repertoires in COVID-19. Study context: Whether acute or convalescent, the COVID-19 samples came from the United States, Italy and Spain. T cells, B-cell-depleted T cells, or PBMCs supplied cDNA or gDNA.

This CDR3 has 16 residues. Germline values: CDR1 LNHDA, CDR2 SQIVND (reference sequence). J lost 2 bases, V lost 6 bases, and 10 bases had no gene match. In the original workflow: Scientists estimated how many nucleated cells there were by amplifying reference gene primers. The table came from immunoSEQ multiplex PCR; TCRdb's copy has only in-frame clones and leaves some out. V and J calls and clone size are those listed in that table; D and trimming were worked out from the DNA. The sample has around 270,000 clones, 84% seen once. The TCR originated in a woman aged 35 to 49 who had recovered from COVID-19. Source material: peripheral blood. The chain couples TRBV19 to TRBJ2-5, with TRBD2 matching 9 bases. The CDR3 sequence is CASSPGASGDQETQYF. DNA of the CDR3: TGTGCCAGTAGCCCGGGGGCTAGCGGGGATCAAGAGACCCAGTACTTC.